The present T cell receptor beta chain was sequenced within a study of beta chain features in type 1 diabetes. Germline V gene data show CDR1 as MNHEY and CDR2 as SVGAGI. The CDR3 totals 15 residues. Trimming took 0 bases from V and 2 from J; bases not matched to a gene: 4. The isolated RNA, all of it, was reverse transcribed, so expressed TCRB transcripts were what got sequenced. Data came from immunoSEQ multiplex PCR; TCRdb stores just in-frame clones and leaves some out. The data show approximately 140,000 clones, with around 7% seen just once and around 1.3% held by the top ten. The sequence was collected from a woman in her twenties or thirties in good health. This chain uses TRBV6-5 with TRBJ2-7, with 7 bases that match TRBD1. Sequenced material: central memory CD4+ T cells from blood. The CDR3 protein is CASSYSDRVAYEQYF. The CDR3 DNA sequence: TGTGCCAGCAGTTACTCAGACAGGGTAGCCTACGAGCAGTACTTC.